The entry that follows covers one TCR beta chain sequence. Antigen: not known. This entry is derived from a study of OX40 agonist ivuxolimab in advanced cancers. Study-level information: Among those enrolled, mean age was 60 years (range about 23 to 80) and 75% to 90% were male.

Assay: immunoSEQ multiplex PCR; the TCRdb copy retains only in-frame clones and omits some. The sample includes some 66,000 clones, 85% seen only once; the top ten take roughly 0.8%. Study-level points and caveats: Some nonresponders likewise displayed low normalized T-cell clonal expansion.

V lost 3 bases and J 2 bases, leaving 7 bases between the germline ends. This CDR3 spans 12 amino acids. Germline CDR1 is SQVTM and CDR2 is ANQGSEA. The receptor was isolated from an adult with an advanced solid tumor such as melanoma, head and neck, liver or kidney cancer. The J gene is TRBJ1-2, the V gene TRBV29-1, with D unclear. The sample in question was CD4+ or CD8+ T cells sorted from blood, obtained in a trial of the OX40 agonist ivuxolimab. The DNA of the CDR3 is TGCAGCGTTGACGCAGAAAACTATGGCTACACCTTC. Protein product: CSVDAENYGYTF.